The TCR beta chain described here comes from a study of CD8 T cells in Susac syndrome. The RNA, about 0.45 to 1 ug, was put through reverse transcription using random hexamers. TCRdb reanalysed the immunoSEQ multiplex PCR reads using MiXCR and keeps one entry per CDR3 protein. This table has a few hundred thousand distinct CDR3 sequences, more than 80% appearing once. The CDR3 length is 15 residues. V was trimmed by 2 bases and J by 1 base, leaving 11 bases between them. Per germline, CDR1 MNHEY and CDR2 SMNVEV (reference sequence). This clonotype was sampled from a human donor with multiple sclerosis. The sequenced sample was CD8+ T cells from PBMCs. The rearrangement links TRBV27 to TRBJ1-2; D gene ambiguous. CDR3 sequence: CASSLSGGLNYGYTF. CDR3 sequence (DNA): TGTGCCAGCAGTTTAAGCGGAGGCCTTAACTATGGCTACACCTTC.